This TCR beta chain emerged from a study of metastatic and nonmetastatic thyroid tumors. Study summary: Thyroid patients, malignant and benign, had repertoires compared across blood and tumor or nodule tissue. The study's findings and limits: For both blood and tumor, malignant thyroid tumors reportedly showed significantly higher TCR beta diversity than benign nodules did.

V lost 5 bases and J lost 2, with 12 bases in between. The CDR3 extends over 15 amino acids. Germline CDR1 and CDR2: KGHSY and FQNENV. Each patient went into thyroid surgery without having received any treatment. With respect to this clone: Its matching antigen is unknown.

The authors' processing: Between-group CDR3 differences, defined by clinicopathological status, yielded a distant-metastasis classifier for papillary thyroid cancer. TCRdb re-processed the PCR reads through MiXCR. The V and J calls and clone size come from TCRdb's table, not from the authors' own analysis. The sample holds approximately 70,000 clones; 18% are singletons and the top ten take roughly 13%. This TCR came from a female donor with papillary thyroid cancer or a benign thyroid nodule (not recorded which). Some clones in this sample may be carry-over from other donors' samples. This sequence joins TRBV16 and TRBJ2-2; perhaps TRBD1 as D (6 bases). The sample was blood. In DNA form, the CDR3 reads TGTGCCAGCAGCTATCGGACAGCTAACACCGGGGAGCTGTTTTTT. It is translated as CASSYRTANTGELFF.